What follows are 7 T cell receptor beta chains derived from one specimen sequenced in a study of blood T cell repertoires in COVID-19. Clones were sequenced by immunoSEQ multiplex PCR, and TCRdb holds only the in-frame ones, with some missing. The sample consists of 220,000 or so clones, just over 85% of them appearing once. The specimen sequenced was PBMCs or T cells enriched from blood (not recorded which). The receptors were sampled from a woman between 45 and 60 years old with acute COVID-19.

Here the CDR3 DNA reads TGTGCCAGCAGCTTCGGTACTGAAGCGGCTGAAGCTTTCTTT. Translated: CASSFGTEAAEAFF. The chain recombines TRBV11-2 with TRBJ1-1; D gene uncertain. CDR1 and CDR2 (germline): SGHAT, FQNNGV. The CDR3 sequence is 14 residues long. V was trimmed by 3 bases and J by 6 bases, leaving 14 bases between them.

The chain recombines TRBV19 with TRBJ2-7; 7 nucleotides line up with TRBD1. The junction had 9 bases not matched to a gene; V was cut back by 5 bases and J by 5 bases. Looked up from germline, CDR1 is LNHDA and CDR2 is SQIVND (reference sequence). CDR3 size: 14 residues. The CDR3 loop reads CASSSATGTDEQYF. In DNA form, the CDR3 reads TGTGCCAGTAGTTCCGCGACAGGGACCGACGAGCAGTACTTC.

This clone was counted at least ten times. The chain is built from TRBV2 and TRBJ1-4; 9 bases agree with TRBD1. Germline lookup yields CDR1 SNHLY and CDR2 FYNNEI. V was clipped by 3 bases and J by 8 bases; unmatched bases: 16. The CDR3 has 18 amino acids. The CDR3, as DNA: TGTGCCAGCAGTGAGTTTTGGGACAGGGCCGGTAAGGGCGAAAAACTGTTTTTT. It translates to CASSEFWDRAGKGEKLFF.

This chain joins TRBV30 and TRBJ2-7, with TRBD2 matching 7 bases. Looked up from germline, CDR1 is GTSNPN and CDR2 is SVGIG (reference sequence). The CDR3 length is 15 residues. Losses at the gene ends were 0 bases for V and 4 bases for J; bases not matched to a gene: 9. The CDR3 region is CAWSVEGGPEYEQYF. CDR3 in DNA: TGTGCCTGGAGTGTTGAGGGAGGGCCGGAATACGAGCAGTACTTC.

The chain has TRBV9 and TRBJ2-7, with 14 bases identical to TRBD2. Germline CDR1 SGDLS, CDR2 YYNGEE. The CDR3 runs 15 residues. The V and J ends lost 3 bases and 4 bases, in that order; junction bases with no gene match: 3. CDR3 amino acids: CASSGGTSGSYEQYF. Written as DNA, the CDR3 is TGTGCCAGCAGCGGGGGGACTAGCGGGAGTTACGAGCAGTACTTC.

The V call is TRBV9, the J call TRBJ1-1, with D possibly being TRBD1 (5 bases). Looked up from germline, CDR1 is SGDLS and CDR2 is YYNGEE. This CDR3 has 16 amino acids. V was trimmed by 3 bases and J by 0 bases, leaving 15 bases between them. The CDR3 loop reads CASSDGRQLLNTEAFF. Written as DNA, the CDR3 is TGTGCCAGCAGCGATGGAAGACAGCTTTTGAACACTGAAGCTTTCTTT.

V and J are TRBV10-3 and TRBJ2-2; 9 nucleotides line up with TRBD2. Unmatched junction bases numbered 7, after V lost 6 bases and J lost 5 bases. CDR3 length: 15 residues. Germline V gene lookup returns CDR1 ENHRY and CDR2 SYGVKD. The CDR3 bases are TGTGCCATCAGAGAATGGACTAGCGAAACCGGGGAGCTGTTTTTT. Translation gives CAIREWTSETGELFF.